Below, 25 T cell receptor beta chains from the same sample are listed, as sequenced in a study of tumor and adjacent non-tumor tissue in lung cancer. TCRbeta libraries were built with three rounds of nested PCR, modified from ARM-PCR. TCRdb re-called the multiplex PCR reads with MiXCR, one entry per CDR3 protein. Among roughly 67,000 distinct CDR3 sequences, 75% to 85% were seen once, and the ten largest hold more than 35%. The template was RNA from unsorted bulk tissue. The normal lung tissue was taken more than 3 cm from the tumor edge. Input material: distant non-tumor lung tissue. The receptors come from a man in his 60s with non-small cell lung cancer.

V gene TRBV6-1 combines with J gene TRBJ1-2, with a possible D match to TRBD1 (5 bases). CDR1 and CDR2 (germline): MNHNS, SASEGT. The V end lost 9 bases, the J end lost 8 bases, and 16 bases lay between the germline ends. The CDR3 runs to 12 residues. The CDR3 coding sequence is TGTGCCAGGACCCCAGGGAGTGTCGGCTACACCTTC. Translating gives CARTPGSVGYTF.

The DNA for the CDR3 is TGTGCCAGCACTCCGGGGGGTGGTAGCTGGAGGGCCAGTTACGGTGAGCAGTTCTTC. Translated: CASTPGGGSWRASYGEQFF. The genes are TRBV28 and TRBJ2-1, with 7 bases that match TRBD2. J lost 9 bases, V lost 7 bases, and 27 bases had no gene match. Looked up from germline, CDR1 is MDHEN and CDR2 is SYDVKM. The CDR3 loop spans 19 amino acids. The whole variable domain, filled in from reference TRBV28 and TRBJ2-1, reads DVKVTQSSRYLVKRTGEKVFLECVQDMDHENMFWYRQDPGLGLRLIYFSYDVKMKEKGDIPEGYSVSREKKERFSLILESASTNQTSMYLCASTPGGGSWRASYGEQFFGPGTRLTVL.

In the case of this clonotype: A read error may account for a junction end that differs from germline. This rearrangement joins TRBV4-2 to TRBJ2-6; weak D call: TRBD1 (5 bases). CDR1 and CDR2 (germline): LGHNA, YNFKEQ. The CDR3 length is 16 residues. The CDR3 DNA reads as TGTGCCAGCAGCCAAGAAGCTCTCTCTGGGGCCAACGCCCTGACTTTC. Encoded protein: CASSQEALSGANALTF.

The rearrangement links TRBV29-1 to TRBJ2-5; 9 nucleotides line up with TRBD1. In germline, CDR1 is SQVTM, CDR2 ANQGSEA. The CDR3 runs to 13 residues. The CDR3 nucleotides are TGCAGTCAGGTGGGGACAGGGCTAGAGACCCAGTACTTC. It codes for CSQVGTGLETQYF.

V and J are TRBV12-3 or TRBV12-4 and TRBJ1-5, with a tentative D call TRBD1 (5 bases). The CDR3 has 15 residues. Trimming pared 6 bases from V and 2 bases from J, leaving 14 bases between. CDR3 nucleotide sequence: TGTGCCAGCAGCCGAGCCCAGGGAGGCAATCAGCCCCAGCATTTT. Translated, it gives CASSRAQGGNQPQHF.

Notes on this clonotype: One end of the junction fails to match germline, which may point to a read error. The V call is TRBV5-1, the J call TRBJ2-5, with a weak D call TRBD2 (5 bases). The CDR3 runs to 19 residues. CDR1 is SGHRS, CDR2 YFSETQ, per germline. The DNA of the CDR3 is TGCGCCAGCAGCTTGAACCCCAGTGGGAGAGGCCCAAATCAAGAGATCCAGTACTTC. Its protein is CASSLNPSGRGPNQEIQYF.

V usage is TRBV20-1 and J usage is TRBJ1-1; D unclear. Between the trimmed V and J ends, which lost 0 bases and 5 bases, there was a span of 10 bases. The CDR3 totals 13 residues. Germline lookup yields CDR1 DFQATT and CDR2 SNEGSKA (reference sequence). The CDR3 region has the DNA TGCAGTGCTAGAGATGGCGTCAGAACTGAAGCTTTCTTT. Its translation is CSARDGVRTEAFF.

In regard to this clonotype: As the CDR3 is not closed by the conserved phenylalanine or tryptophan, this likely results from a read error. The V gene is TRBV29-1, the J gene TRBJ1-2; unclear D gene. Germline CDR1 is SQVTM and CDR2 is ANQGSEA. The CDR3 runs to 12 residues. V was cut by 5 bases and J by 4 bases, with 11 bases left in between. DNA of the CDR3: TGCAGCGTTAACTGGGAGCGCTATGGCTACACCCTC. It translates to CSVNWERYGYTL.

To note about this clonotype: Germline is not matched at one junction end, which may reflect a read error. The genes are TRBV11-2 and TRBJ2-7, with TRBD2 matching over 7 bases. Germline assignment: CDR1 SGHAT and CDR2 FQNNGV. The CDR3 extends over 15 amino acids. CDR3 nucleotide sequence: TGTGCCAGCGGCTTAGATGGGGGAGGGCGGTACGAACAGTACTTC. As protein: CASGLDGGGRYEQYF. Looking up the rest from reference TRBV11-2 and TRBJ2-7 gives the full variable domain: EAGVAQSPRYKIIEKRQSVAFWCNPISGHATLYWYQQILGQGPKLLIQFQNNGVVDDSQLPKDRFSAERLKGVDSTLKIQPAKLEDSAVYLCASGLDGGGRYEQYFGPGTRLTVT.

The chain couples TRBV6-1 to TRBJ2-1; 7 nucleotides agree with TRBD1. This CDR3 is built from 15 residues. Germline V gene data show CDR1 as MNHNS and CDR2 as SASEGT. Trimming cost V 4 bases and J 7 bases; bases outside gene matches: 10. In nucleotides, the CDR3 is TGTGCCAGCAGTGCGATTAGTGCCAGGGGGAATGAGCAGTTCTTC. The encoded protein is CASSAISARGNEQFF.

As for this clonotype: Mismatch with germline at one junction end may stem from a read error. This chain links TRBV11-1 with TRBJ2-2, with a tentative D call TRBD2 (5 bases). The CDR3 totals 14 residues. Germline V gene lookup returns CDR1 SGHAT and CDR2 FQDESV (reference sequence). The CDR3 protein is CAWSYTSGTEELFF. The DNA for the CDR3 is TGTGCCTGGAGTTATACTAGTGGCACCGAGGAGCTGTTTTTT.

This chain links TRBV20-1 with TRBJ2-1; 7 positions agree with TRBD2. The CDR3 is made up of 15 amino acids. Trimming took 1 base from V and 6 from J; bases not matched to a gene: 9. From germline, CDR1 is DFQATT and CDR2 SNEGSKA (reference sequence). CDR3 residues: CSARATNGRANEQFF. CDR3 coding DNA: TGCAGTGCTAGAGCTACTAATGGGAGGGCCAATGAGCAGTTCTTC.

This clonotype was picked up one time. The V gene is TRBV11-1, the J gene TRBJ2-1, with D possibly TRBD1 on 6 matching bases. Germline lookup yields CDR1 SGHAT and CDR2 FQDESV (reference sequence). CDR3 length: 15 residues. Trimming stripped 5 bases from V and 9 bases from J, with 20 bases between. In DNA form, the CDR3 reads TGTGCCAGCAGCCCCGTAAGGGCGTTGGACAGTGAGCAGTTCTTC. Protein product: CASSPVRALDSEQFF.

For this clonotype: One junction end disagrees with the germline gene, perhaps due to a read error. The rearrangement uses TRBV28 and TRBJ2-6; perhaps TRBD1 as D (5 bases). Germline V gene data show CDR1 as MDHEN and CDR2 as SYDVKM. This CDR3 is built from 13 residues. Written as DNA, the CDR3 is TGTGCCAACAAACTCTCTGGGGCCAACATCCTGACTTTC. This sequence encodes CANKLSGANILTF. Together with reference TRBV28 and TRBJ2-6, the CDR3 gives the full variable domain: DVKVTQSSRYLVKRTGEKVFLECVQDMDHENMFWYRQDPGLGLRLIYFSYDVKMKEKGDIPEGYSVSREKKERFSLILESASTNQTSMYLCANKLSGANILTFGAGSRLTVL.

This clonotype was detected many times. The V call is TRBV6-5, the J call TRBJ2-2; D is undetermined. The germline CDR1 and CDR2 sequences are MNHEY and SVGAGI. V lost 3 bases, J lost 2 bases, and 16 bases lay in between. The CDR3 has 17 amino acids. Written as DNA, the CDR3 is TGTGCCAGCAGTTATTCCGAAGGATTCAGAAACACCGGGGAGCTGTTTTTT. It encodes CASSYSEGFRNTGELFF.

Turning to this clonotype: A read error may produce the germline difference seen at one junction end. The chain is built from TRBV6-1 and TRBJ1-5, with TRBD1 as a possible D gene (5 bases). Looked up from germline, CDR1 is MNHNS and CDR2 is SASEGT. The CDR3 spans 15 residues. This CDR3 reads CDSSEGGATNQPHHF. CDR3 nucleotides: TGTGACAGCAGTGAAGGTGGGGCGACCAATCAGCCCCATCATTTT.

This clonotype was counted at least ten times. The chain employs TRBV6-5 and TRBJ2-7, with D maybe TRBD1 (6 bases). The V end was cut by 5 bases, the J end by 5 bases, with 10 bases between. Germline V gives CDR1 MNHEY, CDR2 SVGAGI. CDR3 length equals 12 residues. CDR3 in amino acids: CASSPGANEQYF. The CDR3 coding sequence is TGTGCCAGCAGTCCAGGGGCTAACGAGCAGTACTTC.

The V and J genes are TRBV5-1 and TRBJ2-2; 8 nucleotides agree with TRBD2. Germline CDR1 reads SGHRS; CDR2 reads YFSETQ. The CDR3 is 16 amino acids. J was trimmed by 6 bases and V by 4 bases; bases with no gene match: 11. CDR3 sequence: CASSEGLVGRAGELFF. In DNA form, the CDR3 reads TGCGCCAGCAGCGAGGGACTAGTGGGAAGGGCCGGGGAGCTGTTTTTT.

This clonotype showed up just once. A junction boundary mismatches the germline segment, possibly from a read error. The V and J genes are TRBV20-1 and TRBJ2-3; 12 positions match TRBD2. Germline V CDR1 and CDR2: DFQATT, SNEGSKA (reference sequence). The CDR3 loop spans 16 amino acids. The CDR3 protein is CSARSRTSGTTDTQYF. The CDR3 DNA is TGCAGTGCTAGATCCAGGACTAGCGGGACAACAGATACACAGTATTTT.

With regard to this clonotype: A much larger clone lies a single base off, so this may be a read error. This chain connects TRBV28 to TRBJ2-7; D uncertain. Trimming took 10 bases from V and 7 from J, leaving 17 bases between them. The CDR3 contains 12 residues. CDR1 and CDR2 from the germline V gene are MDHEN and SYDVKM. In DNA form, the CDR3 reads TGTGCCACTTCTATAGCTCTGGTAGAGCAGTACTTC. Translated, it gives CATSIALVEQYF.

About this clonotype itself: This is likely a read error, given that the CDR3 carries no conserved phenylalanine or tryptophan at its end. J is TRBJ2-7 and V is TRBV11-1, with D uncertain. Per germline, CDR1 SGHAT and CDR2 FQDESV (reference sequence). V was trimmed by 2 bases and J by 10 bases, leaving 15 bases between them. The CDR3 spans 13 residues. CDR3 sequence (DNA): TGTGCCAGCAGCTTAAATATTTACGGCGAACAGTACTCA. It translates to CASSLNIYGEQYS.

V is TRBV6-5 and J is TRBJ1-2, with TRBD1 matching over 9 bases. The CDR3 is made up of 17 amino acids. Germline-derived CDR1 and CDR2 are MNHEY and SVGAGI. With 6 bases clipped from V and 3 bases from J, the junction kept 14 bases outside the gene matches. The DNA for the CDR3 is TGTGCCAGCAGCCGGATGCTACTGACAGGGGGGGACTATGGCTACACCTTC. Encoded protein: CASSRMLLTGGDYGYTF.

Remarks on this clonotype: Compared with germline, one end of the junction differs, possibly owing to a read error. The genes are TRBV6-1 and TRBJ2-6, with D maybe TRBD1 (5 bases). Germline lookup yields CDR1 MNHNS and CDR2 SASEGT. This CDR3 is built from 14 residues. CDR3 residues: CASNDNSGANVLIF. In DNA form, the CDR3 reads TGTGCCAGCAATGACAACTCTGGGGCCAACGTCCTAATTTTC.

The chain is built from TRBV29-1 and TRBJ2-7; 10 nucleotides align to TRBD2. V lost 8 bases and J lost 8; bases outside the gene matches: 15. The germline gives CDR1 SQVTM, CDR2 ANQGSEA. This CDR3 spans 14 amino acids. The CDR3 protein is CSFISGRAIHKQYF. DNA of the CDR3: TGCAGCTTCATCAGCGGGAGGGCAATCCACAAGCAGTACTTC.

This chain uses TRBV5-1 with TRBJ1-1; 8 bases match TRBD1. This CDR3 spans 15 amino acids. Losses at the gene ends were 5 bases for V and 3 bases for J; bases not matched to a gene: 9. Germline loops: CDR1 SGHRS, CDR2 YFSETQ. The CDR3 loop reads CASRRETGAYTEAFF. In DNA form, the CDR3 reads TGCGCCAGCAGGCGGGAGACAGGGGCCTACACTGAAGCTTTCTTT.